Following are 26 T cell receptor beta chains from one sample sequenced in a study of early T cells in non-severe SARS-CoV-2 infection. TCRdb reanalysed the 5' RACE reads using MiXCR and keeps one entry per CDR3 protein. The table lists about 64,000 distinct CDR3 sequences, over 20% of them singletons. This material consisted of whole blood, taken at baseline. The receptors stem from an adult who was a healthcare worker with PCR-confirmed SARS-CoV-2 infection or an uninfected control (not recorded which).

This clonotype has at least ten counts. The rearrangement joins TRBV13 to TRBJ2-5; the D is unclear. The V end lost 1 base, the J end lost 5 bases, and 11 bases lay between the germline ends. Germline assignment: CDR1 PRHDT and CDR2 FYEKMQ (reference sequence). This CDR3 has 14 amino acids. The DNA of the CDR3 is TGTGCCAGCAGCTTAGTAGGGATCGAGGAGACCCAGTACTTC. This gives the protein CASSLVGIEETQYF.

This chain joins TRBV25-1 and TRBJ2-1; D ambiguous. Germline V lookup: CDR1 MGHDK, CDR2 SYGVNS. CDR3 size: 11 residues. V was shortened by 4 bases and J by 9 bases, with 7 bases between the two germline ends. The DNA for the CDR3 is TGTGCCAGCAGTGGTTATGGTGAGCAGTTCTTC. Translated, it gives CASSGYGEQFF. The whole variable domain, filled in from reference TRBV25-1 and TRBJ2-1, reads EADIYQTPRYLVIGTGKKITLECSQTMGHDKMYWYQQDPGMELHLIHYSYGVNSTEKGDLSSESTVSRIRTEHFPLTLESARPSHTSQYLCASSGYGEQFFGPGTRLTVL.

There are a few counts of this clonotype. The genes are TRBV2 and TRBJ1-5; D perhaps matches TRBD1 (5 bases). Per germline, CDR1 SNHLY and CDR2 FYNNEI. Trimming stripped 4 bases from V and 9 bases from J, with 16 bases between. This CDR3 contains 14 residues. The DNA for the CDR3 is TGTGCCAGCAGTGGGACACTCTCAAGTCCGCCCCAGCATTTT. Translating gives CASSGTLSSPPQHF.

This chain connects TRBV12-3 or TRBV12-4 to TRBJ2-3; D not certain. This CDR3 is 12 amino acids long. Trimming removed 4 bases at V and 7 bases at J, with 9 bases between. The CDR3 DNA is TGTGCCAGCAGTTCGACGCGCTATACGCAGTATTTT. Translated, it gives CASSSTRYTQYF.

V gene TRBV7-3 combines with J gene TRBJ1-2, with TRBD1 matching 10 bases. Germline assignment: CDR1 SGHTA and CDR2 FQGTGA. CDR3 length: 16 amino acids. J was trimmed by 4 bases and V by 5 bases; bases with no gene match: 10. The CDR3: CASSPTGGAGFYGYTF. For the CDR3, the DNA is TGTGCCAGCAGCCCGACAGGGGGCGCGGGGTTCTATGGCTACACCTTC.

This clonotype was counted between two and nine times. The V and J genes are TRBV7-9 and TRBJ2-3; possible D gene TRBD1, 5 bases. Germline values: CDR1 SEHNR, CDR2 FQNEAQ (reference sequence). There are 15 residues in the CDR3. The ends were cut back, 1 base at V and 6 bases at J, with 14 bases in the middle. CDR3 residues: CASSLDQGAGDTQYF. Written as DNA, the CDR3 is TGTGCCAGCAGCTTAGATCAAGGTGCAGGGGATACGCAGTATTTT.

The J gene is TRBJ2-6, the V gene TRBV28, with D perhaps matching TRBD1 (6 bases). CDR3 length: 15 amino acids. V was clipped by 6 bases and J by 7 bases, with 16 bases between them. Germline values: CDR1 MDHEN, CDR2 SYDVKM. CDR3 nucleotide sequence: TGTGCCAGCAGCCTGGACAGTCTTATCGCCAACGTCCTGACTTTC. Protein: CASSLDSLIANVLTF. Complete variable domain (other parts from reference TRBV28 and TRBJ2-6): DVKVTQSSRYLVKRTGEKVFLECVQDMDHENMFWYRQDPGLGLRLIYFSYDVKMKEKGDIPEGYSVSREKKERFSLILESASTNQTSMYLCASSLDSLIANVLTFGAGSRLTVL.

The rearrangement uses TRBV7-9 and TRBJ2-2; D ambiguous. CDR1 and CDR2 from the germline V gene are SEHNR and FQNEAQ (reference sequence). The V end lost 4 bases, the J end lost 7 bases, and 10 bases lay between the germline ends. The CDR3 sequence is 13 residues long. The CDR3 is CASSSRTFGELFF. CDR3 coding DNA: TGTGCCAGCAGCTCCCGGACCTTCGGGGAGCTGTTTTTT.

This sequence joins TRBV25-1 and TRBJ1-6, with 7 bases that match TRBD1. Looked up from germline, CDR1 is MGHDK and CDR2 is SYGVNS. Trimming cost V 3 bases and J 9 bases; bases outside gene matches: 8. This CDR3 comprises 15 residues. CDR3: CASSDTGVSGSPLHF. DNA for the CDR3: TGTGCCAGCAGTGATACAGGGGTGTCGGGTTCACCCCTCCACTTT.

This chain uses TRBV13 with TRBJ2-7; 8 nucleotides line up with TRBD1. V was pared by 3 bases and J by 7 bases, with 14 bases of the junction left unmatched. Germline CDR1 and CDR2: PRHDT and FYEKMQ (reference sequence). CDR3 length: 16 amino acids. CDR3 DNA: TGTGCCAGCAGCTTGCAAACGAGACAGGGGCATAGGGAGCAGTACTTC. It specifies CASSLQTRQGHREQYF.

This clonotype was seen ten or more times. V is TRBV30 and J is TRBJ2-1, with D possibly being TRBD2 (6 bases). V lost 5 bases and J lost 0, with 14 bases in between. The CDR3 has 15 residues. The germline gives CDR1 GTSNPN, CDR2 SVGIG (reference sequence). This CDR3 reads CAWAAGFSSYNEQFF. The CDR3 DNA follows: TGTGCCTGGGCGGCGGGGTTTAGCTCCTACAATGAGCAGTTCTTC.

The rearrangement links TRBV3-1 to TRBJ2-1; D gene unclear. The CDR3 contains 15 residues. The V end lost 5 bases, the J end lost 6 bases, and 17 bases lay between the germline ends. Germline V gene data show CDR1 as LGHDT and CDR2 as YNNKEL (reference sequence). The CDR3 is CASSFAQSGGNEQFF. The DNA for the CDR3 is TGTGCCAGCAGCTTCGCCCAAAGTGGCGGCAATGAGCAGTTCTTC.

This clonotype occurred many times. The chain combines TRBV20-1 with TRBJ2-7, with D uncertain. The germline V gene has CDR1 DFQATT and CDR2 SNEGSKA (reference sequence). This CDR3 has 11 amino acids. Trimming stripped 1 base from V and 3 bases from J, with 4 bases between. CDR3 amino acids: CSARGSYEQYF. CDR3 bases: TGCAGTGCTAGAGGGAGCTACGAGCAGTACTTC.

This clonotype was detected only a few times. The rearrangement links TRBV19 to TRBJ2-7; D gene unclear. Trimming took 5 bases from V and 6 from J, leaving 11 bases between them. The CDR3 has 12 amino acids. The germline V gene has CDR1 LNHDA and CDR2 SQIVND (reference sequence). CDR3 nucleotide sequence: TGTGCCAGTAGTTCCCCTTGGGGCGAGCAGTACTTC. Protein product: CASSSPWGEQYF.

This clonotype was detected only a few times. The rearrangement joins TRBV20-1 to TRBJ2-2; no reliable D call. CDR1 is DFQATT and CDR2 is SNEGSKA in the germline V gene (reference sequence). This CDR3 spans 12 amino acids. The V and J ends lost 4 bases and 1 base respectively, with 4 bases between them. This chain's CDR3 is CSANRNTGELFF. The CDR3 DNA is TGCAGTGCTAACAGGAACACCGGGGAGCTGTTTTTT.

The chain employs TRBV7-2 and TRBJ2-7, with 9 bases aligning to TRBD2. V was clipped by 7 bases and J by 7 bases; unmatched bases: 11. This CDR3 region has 14 residues. CDR1 and CDR2 from the germline V gene are SGHTA and FQGNSA. CDR3 amino acids: CASTPGLAGLEQYF. DNA for the CDR3: TGTGCCAGCACCCCGGGGCTAGCGGGGTTAGAGCAGTACTTC.

The V and J genes are TRBV15 and TRBJ2-7, with 8 bases that match TRBD1. Germline-derived CDR1 and CDR2 are LNHNV and YYDKDF (reference sequence). The length of the CDR3 is 14 residues. J was trimmed by 6 bases and V by 5 bases; bases with no gene match: 9. In DNA, the CDR3 is TGTGCCACCAGCTGGGGCCAGGGGGCTTCCGAGCAGTACTTC. It encodes CATSWGQGASEQYF.

This clonotype was found a few times. The rearrangement uses TRBV9 and TRBJ2-1, with D uncertain. Germline CDR1 reads SGDLS; CDR2 reads YYNGEE. Trimming stripped 0 bases from V and 6 bases from J, with 7 bases between. The CDR3 sequence is 13 residues long. CDR3 bases: TGTGCCAGCAGCGTAGGCTGGGTCAATGAGCAGTTCTTC. Amino acid sequence: CASSVGWVNEQFF.

This clonotype has more than one count but fewer than ten. This chain links TRBV18 with TRBJ1-1; D unresolved. Between the trimmed V and J ends, which lost 3 bases and 0 bases, there was a span of 5 bases. CDR1 is KGHSH, CDR2 LQKENI, per germline. CDR3 size: 13 residues. The CDR3 DNA reads as TGTGCCAGCTCACCCTCGATGAACACTGAAGCTTTCTTT. Encoded protein: CASSPSMNTEAFF. Supplemented by reference TRBV18 and TRBJ1-1, the full variable domain reads NAGVMQNPRHLVRRRGQEARLRCSPMKGHSHVYWYRQLPEEGLKFMVYLQKENIIDESGMPKERFSAEFPKEGPSILRIQQVVRGDSAAYFCASSPSMNTEAFFGQGTRLTVV.

This clonotype was seen more than once but under ten times. V gene TRBV6-2 or TRBV6-3 combines with J gene TRBJ1-5; 9 bases align to TRBD1. The length of the CDR3 is 13 residues. The germline CDR1 and CDR2 sequences are MNHEY and SVGEGT. V was pared by 5 bases and J by 6 bases, with 2 bases of the junction left unmatched. The CDR3 spells CASSGDRVQPQHF. In nucleotides, the CDR3 is TGTGCCAGCAGTGGGGACAGGGTTCAGCCCCAGCATTTT.

This clonotype was observed a handful of times. This chain uses TRBV12-3 or TRBV12-4 with TRBJ2-2; D gene unclear. The CDR3 covers 13 residues. With 4 bases removed from V and 5 bases from J, the gap between germline ends came to 8 bases. Here the CDR3 reads CASSSWGTGELFF. In DNA, the CDR3 is TGTGCCAGCAGTTCGTGGGGAACCGGGGAGCTGTTTTTT.

The chain uses TRBV4-2 and TRBJ1-2; D remains ambiguous. Germline CDR1 LGHNA, CDR2 YNFKEQ. The CDR3 consists of 13 residues. V was trimmed by 0 bases and J by 4 bases, leaving 6 bases between them. The CDR3 loop is CASSQEAGYGYTF. As DNA, the CDR3 is TGTGCCAGCAGCCAAGAAGCTGGCTATGGCTACACCTTC.

This clonotype was seen ten or more times. V usage is TRBV12-3 or TRBV12-4 and J usage is TRBJ2-1; possibly TRBD2 for D (5 bases). Trimming left V 5 bases short and J 6 bases short, with 11 bases between. CDR3 length: 13 residues. In DNA, the CDR3 is TGTGCCAGCAGTCCCGGAGGAGCCAATGAGCAGTTCTTC. This codes for CASSPGGANEQFF.

This sequence joins TRBV18 and TRBJ2-2; D not resolved. Germline CDR1 reads KGHSH; CDR2 reads LQKENI. The CDR3 extends over 14 amino acids. V lost 0 bases and J lost 1, with 3 bases in between. The CDR3 sequence: CASSPPKNTGELFF. CDR3 nucleotides: TGTGCCAGCTCACCACCGAAGAACACCGGGGAGCTGTTTTTT.

This clonotype was counted only a few times. The chain is built from TRBV6-1 and TRBJ2-1; D call uncertain. Germline V CDR1 and CDR2: MNHNS, SASEGT. Trimming left V 0 bases short and J 5 bases short, with 14 bases between. This CDR3 is 16 amino acids long. The CDR3 sequence: CASSEAHWGKDNEQFF. The CDR3 DNA reads TGTGCCAGCAGTGAAGCGCATTGGGGTAAGGACAATGAGCAGTTCTTC.

This clonotype was observed a few times. The chain has TRBV20-1 and TRBJ2-7; no clear D gene. The CDR3 sequence is 12 residues long. Trimming took 3 bases from V and 2 from J, leaving 8 bases between them. Germline values: CDR1 DFQATT, CDR2 SNEGSKA (reference sequence). The CDR3 nucleotides read TGCAGTGCTAGGGGGTCCACCTACGAGCAGTACTTC. The encoded protein is CSARGSTYEQYF.